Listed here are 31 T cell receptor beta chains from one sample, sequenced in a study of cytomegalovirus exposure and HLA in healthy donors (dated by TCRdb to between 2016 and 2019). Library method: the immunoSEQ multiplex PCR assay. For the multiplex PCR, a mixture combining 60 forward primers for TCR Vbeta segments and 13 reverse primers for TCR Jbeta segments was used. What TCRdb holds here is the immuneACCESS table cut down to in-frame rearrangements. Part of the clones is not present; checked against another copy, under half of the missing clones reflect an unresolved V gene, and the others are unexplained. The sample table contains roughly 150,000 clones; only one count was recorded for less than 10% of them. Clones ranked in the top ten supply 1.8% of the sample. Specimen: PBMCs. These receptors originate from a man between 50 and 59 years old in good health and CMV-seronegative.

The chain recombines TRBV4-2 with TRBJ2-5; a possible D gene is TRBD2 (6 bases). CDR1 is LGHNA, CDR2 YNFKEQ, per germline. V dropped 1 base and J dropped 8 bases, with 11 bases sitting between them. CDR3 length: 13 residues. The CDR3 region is CASSQGGAPTQYF. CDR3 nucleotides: TGTGCCAGCAGCCAAGGCGGGGCCCCTACCCAGTACTTC.

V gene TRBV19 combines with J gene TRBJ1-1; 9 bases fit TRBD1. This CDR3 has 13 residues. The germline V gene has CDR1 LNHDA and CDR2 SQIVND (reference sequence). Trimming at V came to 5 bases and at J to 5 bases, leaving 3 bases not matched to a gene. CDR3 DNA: TGTGCCAGTAGTCTACAGGGGGCAACTGAAGCTTTCTTT. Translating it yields CASSLQGATEAFF.

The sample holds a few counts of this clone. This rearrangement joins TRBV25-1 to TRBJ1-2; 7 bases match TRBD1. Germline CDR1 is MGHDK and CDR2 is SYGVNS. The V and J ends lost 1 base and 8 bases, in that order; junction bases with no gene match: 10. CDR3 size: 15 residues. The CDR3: CASSESLGTVEGYTF. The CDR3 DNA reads TGTGCCAGCAGTGAATCATTGGGGACAGTCGAGGGCTACACCTTC.

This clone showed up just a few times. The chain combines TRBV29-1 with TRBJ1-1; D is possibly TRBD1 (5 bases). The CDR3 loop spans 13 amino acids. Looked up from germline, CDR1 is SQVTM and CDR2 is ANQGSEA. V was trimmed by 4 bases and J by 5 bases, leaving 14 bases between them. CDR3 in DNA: TGCAGCGTTGCCCGCGGGGGTAAGACTGAAGCTTTCTTT. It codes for CSVARGGKTEAFF. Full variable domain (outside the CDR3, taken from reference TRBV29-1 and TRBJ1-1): SAVISQKPSRDICQRGTSLTIQCQVDSQVTMMFWYRQQPGQSLTLIATANQGSEATYESGFVIDKFPISRPNLTFSTLTVSNMSPEDSSIYLCSVARGGKTEAFFGQGTRLTVV.

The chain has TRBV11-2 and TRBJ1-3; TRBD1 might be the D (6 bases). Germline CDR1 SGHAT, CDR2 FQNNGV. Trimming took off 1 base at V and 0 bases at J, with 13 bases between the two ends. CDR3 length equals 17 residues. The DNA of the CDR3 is TGTGCCAGCAGCTTAGGCGGCCAGGGGCGCTCTGGAAACACCATATATTTT. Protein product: CASSLGGQGRSGNTIYF.

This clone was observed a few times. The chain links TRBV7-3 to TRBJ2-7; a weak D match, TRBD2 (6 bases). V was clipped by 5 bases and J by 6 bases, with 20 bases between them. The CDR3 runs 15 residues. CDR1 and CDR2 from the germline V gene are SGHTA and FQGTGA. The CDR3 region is CASSEGGTPIREQYF. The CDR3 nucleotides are TGTGCCAGCAGCGAAGGAGGGACTCCTATTCGCGAGCAGTACTTC. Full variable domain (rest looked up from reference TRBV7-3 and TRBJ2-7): GAGVSQTPSNKVTEKGKYVELRCDPISGHTALYWYRQSLGQGPEFLIYFQGTGAADDSGLPNDRFFAVRPEGSVSTLKIQRTERGDSAVYLCASSEGGTPIREQYFGPGTRLTVT.

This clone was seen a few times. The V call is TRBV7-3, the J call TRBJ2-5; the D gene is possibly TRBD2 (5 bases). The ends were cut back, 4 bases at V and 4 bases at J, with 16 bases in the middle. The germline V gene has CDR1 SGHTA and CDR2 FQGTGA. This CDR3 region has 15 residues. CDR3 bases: TGTGCCAGCAGCTCCCCGACGATCGGAGGAGAGACCCAGTACTTC. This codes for CASSSPTIGGETQYF.

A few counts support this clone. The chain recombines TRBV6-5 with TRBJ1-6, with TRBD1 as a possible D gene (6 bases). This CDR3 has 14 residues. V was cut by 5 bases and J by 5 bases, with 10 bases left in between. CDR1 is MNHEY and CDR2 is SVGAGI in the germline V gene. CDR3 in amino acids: CASSDRHDNSPLHF. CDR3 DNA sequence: TGTGCCAGCAGTGACAGGCATGATAATTCACCCCTCCACTTT.

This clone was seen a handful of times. This CDR3 reads CASIPPQGTGYTF. For the CDR3, the DNA is TGTGCCAGCATTCCTCCGCAGGGAACTGGCTACACCTTC. The V gene is TRBV28, the J gene TRBJ1-2; D perhaps matches TRBD1 (5 bases). From germline, CDR1 is MDHEN and CDR2 SYDVKM. V lost 7 bases, J lost 7 bases, and 16 bases lay in between. The CDR3 covers 13 residues.

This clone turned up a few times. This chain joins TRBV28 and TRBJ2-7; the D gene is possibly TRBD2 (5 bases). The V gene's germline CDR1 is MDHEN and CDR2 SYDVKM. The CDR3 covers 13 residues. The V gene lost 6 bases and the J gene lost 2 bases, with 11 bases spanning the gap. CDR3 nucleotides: TGTGCCAGCAGCGTAGCGCCTACCTACGAGCAGTACTTC. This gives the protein CASSVAPTYEQYF.

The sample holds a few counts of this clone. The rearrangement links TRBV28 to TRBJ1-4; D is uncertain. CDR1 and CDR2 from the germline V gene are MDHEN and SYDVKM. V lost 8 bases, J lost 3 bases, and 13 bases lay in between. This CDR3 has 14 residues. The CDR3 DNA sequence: TGTGCCAGCGGCTCGGGGAGCGCTAATGAAAAACTGTTTTTT. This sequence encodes CASGSGSANEKLFF.

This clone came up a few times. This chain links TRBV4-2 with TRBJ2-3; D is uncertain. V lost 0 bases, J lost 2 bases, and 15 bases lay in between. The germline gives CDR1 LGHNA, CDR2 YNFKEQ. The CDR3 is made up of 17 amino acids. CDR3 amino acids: CASSQEVTTGNTDTQYF. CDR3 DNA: TGTGCCAGCAGCCAAGAGGTAACCACTGGTAACACAGATACGCAGTATTTT.

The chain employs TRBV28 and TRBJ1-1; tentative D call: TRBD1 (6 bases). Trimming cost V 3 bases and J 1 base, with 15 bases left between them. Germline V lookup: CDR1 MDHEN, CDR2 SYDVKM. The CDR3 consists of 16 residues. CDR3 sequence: CASSFSRQERNTEAFF. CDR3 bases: TGTGCCAGCAGTTTCTCTCGACAGGAAAGGAACACTGAAGCTTTCTTT.

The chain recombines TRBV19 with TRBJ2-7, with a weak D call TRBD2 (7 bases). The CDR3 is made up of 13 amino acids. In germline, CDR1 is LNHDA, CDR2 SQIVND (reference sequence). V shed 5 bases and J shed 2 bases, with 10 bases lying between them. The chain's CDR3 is CASSGEGAYEQYF. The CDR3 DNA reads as TGTGCCAGTAGTGGGGAGGGGGCCTACGAGCAGTACTTC.

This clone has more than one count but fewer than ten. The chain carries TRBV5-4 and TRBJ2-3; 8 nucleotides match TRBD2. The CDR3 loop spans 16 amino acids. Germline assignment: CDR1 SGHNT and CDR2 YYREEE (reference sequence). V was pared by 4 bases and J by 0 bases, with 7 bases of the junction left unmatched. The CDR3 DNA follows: TGTGCCAGCAGCACTACGGCGGGAGGCAGCACAGATACGCAGTATTTT. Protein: CASSTTAGGSTDTQYF.

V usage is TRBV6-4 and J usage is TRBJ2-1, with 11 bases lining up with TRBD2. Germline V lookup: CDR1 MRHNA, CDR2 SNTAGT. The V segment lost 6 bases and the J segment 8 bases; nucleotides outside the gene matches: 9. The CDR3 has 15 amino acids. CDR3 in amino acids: CASSSLAGVGHEQFF. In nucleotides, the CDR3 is TGTGCCAGCAGCTCACTAGCGGGAGTAGGACATGAGCAGTTCTTC.

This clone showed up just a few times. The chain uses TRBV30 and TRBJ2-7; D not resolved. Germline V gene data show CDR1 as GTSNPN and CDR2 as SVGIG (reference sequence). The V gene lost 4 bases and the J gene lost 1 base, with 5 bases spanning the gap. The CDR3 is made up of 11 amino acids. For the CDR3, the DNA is TGTGCCTGGAAGAGGTCCTACGAGCAGTACTTC. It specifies CAWKRSYEQYF.

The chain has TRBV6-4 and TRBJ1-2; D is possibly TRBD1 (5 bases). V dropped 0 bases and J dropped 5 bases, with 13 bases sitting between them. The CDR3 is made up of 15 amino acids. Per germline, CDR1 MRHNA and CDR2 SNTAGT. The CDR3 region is CASSDSGREGYGYTF. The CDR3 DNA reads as TGTGCCAGCAGTGACTCCGGCCGGGAGGGGTATGGCTACACCTTC.

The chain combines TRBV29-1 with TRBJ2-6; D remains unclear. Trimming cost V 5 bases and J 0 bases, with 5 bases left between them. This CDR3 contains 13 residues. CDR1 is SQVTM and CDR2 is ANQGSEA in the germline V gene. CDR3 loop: CSVKSSGANVLTF. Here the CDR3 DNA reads TGCAGCGTTAAGAGCTCTGGGGCCAACGTCCTGACTTTC.

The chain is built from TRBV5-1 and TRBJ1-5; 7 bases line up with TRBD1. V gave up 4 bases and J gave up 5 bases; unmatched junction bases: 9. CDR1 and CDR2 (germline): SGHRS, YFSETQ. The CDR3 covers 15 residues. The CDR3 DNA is TGCGCCAGCAGCAGCACAGGGGCAACCTATCAGCCCCAGCATTTT. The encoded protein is CASSSTGATYQPQHF.

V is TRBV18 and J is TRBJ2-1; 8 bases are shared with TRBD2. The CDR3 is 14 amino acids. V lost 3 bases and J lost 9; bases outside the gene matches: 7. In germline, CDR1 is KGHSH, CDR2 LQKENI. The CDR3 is CASSPRREAFEQFF. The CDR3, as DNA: TGTGCCAGCTCACCGAGGCGGGAGGCCTTTGAGCAGTTCTTC.

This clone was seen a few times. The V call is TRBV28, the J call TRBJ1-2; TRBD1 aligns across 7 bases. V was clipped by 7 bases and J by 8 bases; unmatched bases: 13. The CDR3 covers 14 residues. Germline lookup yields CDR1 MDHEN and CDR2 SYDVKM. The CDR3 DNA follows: TGTGCCAGCACTCGTGACAGGGCACAGTACGGCTACACCTTC. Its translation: CASTRDRAQYGYTF.

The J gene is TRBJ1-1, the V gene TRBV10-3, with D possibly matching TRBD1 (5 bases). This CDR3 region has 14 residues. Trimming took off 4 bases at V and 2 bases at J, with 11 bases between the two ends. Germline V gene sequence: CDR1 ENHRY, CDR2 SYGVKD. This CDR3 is CAISVGDSNTEAFF. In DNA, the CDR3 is TGTGCCATCAGTGTAGGGGACTCAAACACTGAAGCTTTCTTT.

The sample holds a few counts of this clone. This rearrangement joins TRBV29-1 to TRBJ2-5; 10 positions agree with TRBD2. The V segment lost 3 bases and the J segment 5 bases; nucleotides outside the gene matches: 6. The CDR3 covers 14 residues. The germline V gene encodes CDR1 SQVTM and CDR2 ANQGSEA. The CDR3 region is CSVDGSGGRETQYF. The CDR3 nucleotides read TGCAGCGTTGACGGTAGCGGGGGGCGGGAGACCCAGTACTTC.

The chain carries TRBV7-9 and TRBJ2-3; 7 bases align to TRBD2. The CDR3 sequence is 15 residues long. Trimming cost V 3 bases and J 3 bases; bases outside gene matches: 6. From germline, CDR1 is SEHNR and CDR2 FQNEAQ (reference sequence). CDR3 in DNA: TGTGCCAGCAGCTTTACCCGTAGCGGGACAGATACGCAGTATTTT. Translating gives CASSFTRSGTDTQYF. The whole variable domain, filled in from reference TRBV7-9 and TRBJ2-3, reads DTGVSQNPRHKITKRGQNVTFRCDPISEHNRLYWYRQTLGQGPEFLTYFQNEAQLEKSRLLSDRFSAERPKGSFSTLEIQRTEQGDSAMYLCASSFTRSGTDTQYFGPGTRLTVL.

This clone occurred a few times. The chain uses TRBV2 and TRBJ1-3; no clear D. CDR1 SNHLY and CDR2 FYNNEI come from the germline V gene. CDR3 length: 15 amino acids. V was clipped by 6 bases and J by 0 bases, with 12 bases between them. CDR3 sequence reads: CASRVPGSSGNTIYF. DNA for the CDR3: TGTGCCAGCAGGGTCCCGGGTAGCTCTGGAAACACCATATATTTT.

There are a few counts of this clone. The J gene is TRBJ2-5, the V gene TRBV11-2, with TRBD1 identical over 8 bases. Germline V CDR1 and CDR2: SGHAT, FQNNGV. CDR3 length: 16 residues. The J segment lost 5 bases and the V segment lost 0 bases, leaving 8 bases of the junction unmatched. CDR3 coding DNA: TGTGCCAGCAGCTTAGACCTTACGACAGGGGTGGAGACCCAGTACTTC. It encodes CASSLDLTTGVETQYF.

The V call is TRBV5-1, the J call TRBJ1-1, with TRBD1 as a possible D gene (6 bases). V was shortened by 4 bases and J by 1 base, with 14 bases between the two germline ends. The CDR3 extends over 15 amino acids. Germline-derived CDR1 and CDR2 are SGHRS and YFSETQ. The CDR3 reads CASSALLTGNTEAFF. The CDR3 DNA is TGCGCCAGCAGCGCATTATTGACAGGGAACACTGAAGCTTTCTTT.

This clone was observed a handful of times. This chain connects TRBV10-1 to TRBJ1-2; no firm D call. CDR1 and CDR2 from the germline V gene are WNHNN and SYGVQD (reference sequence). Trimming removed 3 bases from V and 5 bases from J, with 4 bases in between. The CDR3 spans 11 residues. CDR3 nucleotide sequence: TGCGCCAGCAGTGACGGGTATGGCTACACCTTC. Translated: CASSDGYGYTF.

The DNA of the CDR3 is TGCGCCAGCAGCCAATTGACAAGAAGTAGCTCCTACGAGCAGTACTTC. Its translation is CASSQLTRSSSYEQYF. V gene TRBV4-1 combines with J gene TRBJ2-7; D is unresolved. In germline, CDR1 is MGHRA, CDR2 YSYEKL. This CDR3 has 16 residues. V lost 2 bases and J 0 bases, leaving 14 bases between the germline ends.

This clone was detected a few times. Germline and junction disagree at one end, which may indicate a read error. CDR3: CASSLGRARETQYF. The CDR3 coding sequence is TGTGCTAGCAGCTTAGGGCGGGCACGAGAGACCCAGTACTTC. The rearrangement uses TRBV7-7 and TRBJ2-5; possibly TRBD2 for D (5 bases). Germline values: CDR1 SSHAT, CDR2 FNYEAQ (reference sequence). This CDR3 spans 14 amino acids.